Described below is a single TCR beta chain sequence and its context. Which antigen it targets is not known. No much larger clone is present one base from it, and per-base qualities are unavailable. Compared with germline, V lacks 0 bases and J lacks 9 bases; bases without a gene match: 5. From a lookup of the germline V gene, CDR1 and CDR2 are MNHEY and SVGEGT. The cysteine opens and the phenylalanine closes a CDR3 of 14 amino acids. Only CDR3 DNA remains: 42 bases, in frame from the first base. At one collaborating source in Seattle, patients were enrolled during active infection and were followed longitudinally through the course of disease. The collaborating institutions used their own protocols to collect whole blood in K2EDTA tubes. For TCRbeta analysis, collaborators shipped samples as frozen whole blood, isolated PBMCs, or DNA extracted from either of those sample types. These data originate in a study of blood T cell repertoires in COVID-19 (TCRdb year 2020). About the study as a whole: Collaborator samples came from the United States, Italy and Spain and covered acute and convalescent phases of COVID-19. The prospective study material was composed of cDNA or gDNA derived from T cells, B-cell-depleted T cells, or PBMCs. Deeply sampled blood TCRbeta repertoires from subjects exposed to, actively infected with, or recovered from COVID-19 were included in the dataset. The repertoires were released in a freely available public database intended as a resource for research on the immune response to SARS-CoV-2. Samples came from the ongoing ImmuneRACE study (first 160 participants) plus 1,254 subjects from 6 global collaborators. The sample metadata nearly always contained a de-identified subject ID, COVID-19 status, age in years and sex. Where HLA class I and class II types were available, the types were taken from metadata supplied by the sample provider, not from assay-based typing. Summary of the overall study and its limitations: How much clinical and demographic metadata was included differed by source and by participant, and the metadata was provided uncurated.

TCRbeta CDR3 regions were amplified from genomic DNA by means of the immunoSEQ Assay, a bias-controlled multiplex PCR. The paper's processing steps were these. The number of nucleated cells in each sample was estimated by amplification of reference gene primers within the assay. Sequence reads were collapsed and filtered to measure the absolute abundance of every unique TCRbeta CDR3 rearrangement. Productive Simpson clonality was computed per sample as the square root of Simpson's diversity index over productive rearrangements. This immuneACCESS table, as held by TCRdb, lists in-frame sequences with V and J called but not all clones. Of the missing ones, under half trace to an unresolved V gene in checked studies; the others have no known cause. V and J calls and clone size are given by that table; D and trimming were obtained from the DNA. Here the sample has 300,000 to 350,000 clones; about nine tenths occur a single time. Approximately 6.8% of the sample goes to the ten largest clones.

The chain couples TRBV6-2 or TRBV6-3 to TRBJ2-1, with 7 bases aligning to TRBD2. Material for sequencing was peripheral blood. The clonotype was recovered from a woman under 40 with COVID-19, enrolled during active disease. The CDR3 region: CASSYSGTMSEQFF. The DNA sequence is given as TGTGCCAGCAGTTACTCGGGGACTATGAGTGAGCAGTTCTTC.